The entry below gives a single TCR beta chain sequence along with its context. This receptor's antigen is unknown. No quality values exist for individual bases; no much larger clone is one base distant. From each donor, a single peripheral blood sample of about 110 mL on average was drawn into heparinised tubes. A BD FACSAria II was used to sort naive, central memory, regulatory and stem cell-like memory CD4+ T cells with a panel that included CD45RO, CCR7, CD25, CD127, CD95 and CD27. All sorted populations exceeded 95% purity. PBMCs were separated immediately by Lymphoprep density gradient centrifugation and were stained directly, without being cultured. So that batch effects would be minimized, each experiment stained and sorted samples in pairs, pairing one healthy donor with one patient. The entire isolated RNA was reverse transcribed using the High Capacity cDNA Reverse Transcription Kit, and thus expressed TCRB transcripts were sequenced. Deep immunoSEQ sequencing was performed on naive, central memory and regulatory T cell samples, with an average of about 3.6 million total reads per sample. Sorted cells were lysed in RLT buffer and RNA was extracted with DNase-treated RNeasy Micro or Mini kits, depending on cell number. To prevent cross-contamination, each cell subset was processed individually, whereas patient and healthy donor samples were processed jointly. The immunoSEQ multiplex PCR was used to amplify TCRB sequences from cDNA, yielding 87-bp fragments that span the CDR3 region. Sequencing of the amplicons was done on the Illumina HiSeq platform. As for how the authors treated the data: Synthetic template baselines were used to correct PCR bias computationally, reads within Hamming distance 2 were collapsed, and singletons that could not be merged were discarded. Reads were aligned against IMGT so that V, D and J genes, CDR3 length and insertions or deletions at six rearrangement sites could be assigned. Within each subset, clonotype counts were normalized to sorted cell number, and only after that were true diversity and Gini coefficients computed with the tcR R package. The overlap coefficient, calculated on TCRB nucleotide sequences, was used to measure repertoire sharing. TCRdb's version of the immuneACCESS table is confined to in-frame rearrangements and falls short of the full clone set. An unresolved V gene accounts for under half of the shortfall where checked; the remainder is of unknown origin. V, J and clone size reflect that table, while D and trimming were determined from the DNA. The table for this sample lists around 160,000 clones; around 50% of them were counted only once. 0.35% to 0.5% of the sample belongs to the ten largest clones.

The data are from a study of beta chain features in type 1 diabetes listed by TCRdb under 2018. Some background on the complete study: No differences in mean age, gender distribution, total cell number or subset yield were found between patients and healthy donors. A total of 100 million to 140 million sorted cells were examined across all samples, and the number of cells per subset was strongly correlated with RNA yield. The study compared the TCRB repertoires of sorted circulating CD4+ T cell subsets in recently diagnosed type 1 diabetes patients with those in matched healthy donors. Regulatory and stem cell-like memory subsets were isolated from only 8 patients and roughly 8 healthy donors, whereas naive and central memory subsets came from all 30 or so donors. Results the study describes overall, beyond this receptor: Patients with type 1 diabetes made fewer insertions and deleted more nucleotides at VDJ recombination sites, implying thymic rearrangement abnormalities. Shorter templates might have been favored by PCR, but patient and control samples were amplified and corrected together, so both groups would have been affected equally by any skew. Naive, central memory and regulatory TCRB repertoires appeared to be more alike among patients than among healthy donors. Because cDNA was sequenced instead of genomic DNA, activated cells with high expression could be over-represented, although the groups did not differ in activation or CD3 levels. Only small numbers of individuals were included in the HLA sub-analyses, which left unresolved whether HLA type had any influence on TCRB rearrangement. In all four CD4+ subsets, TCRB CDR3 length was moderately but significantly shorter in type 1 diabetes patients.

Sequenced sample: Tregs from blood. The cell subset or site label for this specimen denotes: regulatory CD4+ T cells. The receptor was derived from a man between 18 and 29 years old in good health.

The DNA sequence is TGCGCCAGCTCAGACAGGGGGTACGAGCAGTACTTC. Its protein is CASSDRGYEQYF. The chain was built from TRBV5-1 and TRBJ2-7; 9 central nucleotides agree with TRBD1. CDR1 and CDR2 are read off the germline V gene as SGHRS and YFSETQ. At the junction V is shortened by 7 bases and J by 4 bases; bases outside the gene matches: 3. Including cysteine and phenylalanine, the CDR3 has 12 amino acids. The entry retains the CDR3 DNA only, 36 bases that are in frame from base 1.